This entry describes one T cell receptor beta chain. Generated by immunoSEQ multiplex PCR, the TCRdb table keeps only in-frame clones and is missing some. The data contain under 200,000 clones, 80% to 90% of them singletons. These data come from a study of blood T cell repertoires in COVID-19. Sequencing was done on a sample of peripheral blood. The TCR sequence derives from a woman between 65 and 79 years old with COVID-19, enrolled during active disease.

For the CDR3, the DNA is TGTGCCAGTAGTTCGCAGGGGTGGGGGACTGAAGCTTTCTTT. Residues: CASSSQGWGTEAFF. J is TRBJ1-1 and V is TRBV19; a possible D gene is TRBD1 (6 bases). The V and J ends lost 5 bases and 5 bases respectively, with 15 bases between them. The germline V gene has CDR1 LNHDA and CDR2 SQIVND (reference sequence). The CDR3 runs 14 residues.